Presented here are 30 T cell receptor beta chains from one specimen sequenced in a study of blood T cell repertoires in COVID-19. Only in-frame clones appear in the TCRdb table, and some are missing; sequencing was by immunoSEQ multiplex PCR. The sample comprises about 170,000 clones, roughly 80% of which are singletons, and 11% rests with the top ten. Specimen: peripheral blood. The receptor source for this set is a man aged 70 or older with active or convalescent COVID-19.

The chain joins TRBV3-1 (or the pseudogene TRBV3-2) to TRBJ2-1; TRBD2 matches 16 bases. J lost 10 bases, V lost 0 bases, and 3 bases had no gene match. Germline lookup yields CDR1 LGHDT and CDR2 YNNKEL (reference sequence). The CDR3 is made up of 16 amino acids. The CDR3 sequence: CASSQDSGLAGGEQFF. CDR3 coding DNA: TGTGCCAGCAGCCAAGATTCGGGACTAGCGGGAGGGGAGCAGTTCTTC.

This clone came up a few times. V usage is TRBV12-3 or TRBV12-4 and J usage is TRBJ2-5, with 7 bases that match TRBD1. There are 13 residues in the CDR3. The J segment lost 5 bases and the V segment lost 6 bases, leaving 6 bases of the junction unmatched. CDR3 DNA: TGTGCCAGCAGCCGGACAGGTCGCGAGACCCAGTACTTC. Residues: CASSRTGRETQYF.

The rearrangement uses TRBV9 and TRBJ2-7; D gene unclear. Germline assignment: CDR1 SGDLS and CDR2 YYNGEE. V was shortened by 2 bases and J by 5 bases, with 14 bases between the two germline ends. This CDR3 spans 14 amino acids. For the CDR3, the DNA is TGTGCCAGCAGCGTCCACACACATTCCGACGAGCAGTACTTC. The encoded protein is CASSVHTHSDEQYF.

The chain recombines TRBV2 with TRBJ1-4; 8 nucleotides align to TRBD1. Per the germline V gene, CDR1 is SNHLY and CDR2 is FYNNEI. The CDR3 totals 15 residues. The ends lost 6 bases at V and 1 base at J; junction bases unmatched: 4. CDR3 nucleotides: TGTGCCAGCAGGGGACAGGCGATAACTAATGAAAAACTGTTTTTT. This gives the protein CASRGQAITNEKLFF.

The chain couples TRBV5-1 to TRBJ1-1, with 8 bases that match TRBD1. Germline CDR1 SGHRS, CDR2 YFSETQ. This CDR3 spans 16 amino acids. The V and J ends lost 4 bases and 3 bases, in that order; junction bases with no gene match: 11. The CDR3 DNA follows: TGCGCCAGCAGCCCCCTAGACAGGGGAATGTACACTGAAGCTTTCTTT. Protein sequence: CASSPLDRGMYTEAFF.

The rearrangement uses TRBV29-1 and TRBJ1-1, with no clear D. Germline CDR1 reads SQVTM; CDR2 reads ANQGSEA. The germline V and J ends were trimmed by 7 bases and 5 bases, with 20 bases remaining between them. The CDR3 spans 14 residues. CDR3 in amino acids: CSAHFYQLRTEAFF. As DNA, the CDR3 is TGCAGCGCGCACTTTTATCAACTGAGGACTGAAGCTTTCTTT.

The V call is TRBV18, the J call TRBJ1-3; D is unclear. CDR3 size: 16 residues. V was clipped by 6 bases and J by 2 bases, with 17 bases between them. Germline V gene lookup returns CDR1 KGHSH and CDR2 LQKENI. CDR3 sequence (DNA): TGTGCCAGCTCCCCCGGGATGACAACCGCTGGAAACACCATATATTTT. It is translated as CASSPGMTTAGNTIYF.

The CDR3 here is CASSPDRDQPQHF. CDR3 DNA sequence: TGTGCCAGTTCGCCCGACAGGGATCAGCCCCAGCATTTT. The chain combines TRBV19 with TRBJ1-5, with 7 bases fitting TRBD1. In germline, CDR1 is LNHDA, CDR2 SQIVND (reference sequence). V lost 8 bases and J lost 5; bases outside the gene matches: 6. The CDR3 is made up of 13 amino acids.

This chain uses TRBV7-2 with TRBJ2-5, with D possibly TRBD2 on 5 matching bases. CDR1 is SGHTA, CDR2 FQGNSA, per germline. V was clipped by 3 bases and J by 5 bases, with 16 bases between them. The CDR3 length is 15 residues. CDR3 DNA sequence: TGTGCCAGCAGCTTGAGGGCAACCCCTCAGGAGACCCAGTACTTC. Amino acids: CASSLRATPQETQYF.

The CDR3 nucleotides are TGTGCCAGCAGCCCCCGGGCGGGGGGGTTTGGTGGAAACACCATATATTTT. Residues: CASSPRAGGFGGNTIYF. The chain uses TRBV7-2 and TRBJ1-3; D perhaps matches TRBD1 (5 bases). Germline V lookup: CDR1 SGHTA, CDR2 FQGNSA. The CDR3 consists of 17 residues. With 5 bases removed from V and 3 bases from J, the gap between germline ends came to 20 bases.

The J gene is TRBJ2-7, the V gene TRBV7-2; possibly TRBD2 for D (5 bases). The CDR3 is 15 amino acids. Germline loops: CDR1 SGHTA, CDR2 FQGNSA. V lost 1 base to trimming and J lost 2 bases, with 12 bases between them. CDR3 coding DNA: TGTGCCAGCAGCTTAGTAGTGGACGGGGCCTACGAGCAGTACTTC. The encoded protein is CASSLVVDGAYEQYF.

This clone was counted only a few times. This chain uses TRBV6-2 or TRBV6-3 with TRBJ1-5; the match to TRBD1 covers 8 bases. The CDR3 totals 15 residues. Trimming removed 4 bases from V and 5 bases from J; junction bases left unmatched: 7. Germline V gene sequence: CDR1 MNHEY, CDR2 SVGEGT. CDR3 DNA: TGTGCCAGCAGTTCCTCGACAGGGGCCCATCAGCCCCAGCATTTT. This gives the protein CASSSSTGAHQPQHF.

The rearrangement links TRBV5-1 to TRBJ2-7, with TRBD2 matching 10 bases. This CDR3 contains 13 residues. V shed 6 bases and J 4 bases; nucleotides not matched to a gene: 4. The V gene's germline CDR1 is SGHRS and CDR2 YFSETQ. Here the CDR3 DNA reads TGCGCCAGCACTCTAGCGGGAGAATACGAGCAGTACTTC. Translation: CASTLAGEYEQYF.

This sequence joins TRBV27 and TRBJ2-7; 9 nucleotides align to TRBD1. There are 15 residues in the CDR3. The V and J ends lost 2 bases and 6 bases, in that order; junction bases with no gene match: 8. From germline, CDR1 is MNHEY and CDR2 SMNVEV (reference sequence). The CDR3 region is CASSLVAQQGAEQYF. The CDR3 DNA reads TGTGCCAGCAGTTTAGTCGCCCAACAGGGGGCCGAGCAGTACTTC.

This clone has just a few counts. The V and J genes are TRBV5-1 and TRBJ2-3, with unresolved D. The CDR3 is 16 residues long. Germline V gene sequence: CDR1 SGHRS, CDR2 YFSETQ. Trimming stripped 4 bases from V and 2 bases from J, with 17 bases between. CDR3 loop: CASSLTPRFATDTQYF. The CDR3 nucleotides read TGCGCCAGCAGCCTCACCCCCCGGTTTGCCACAGATACGCAGTATTTT.

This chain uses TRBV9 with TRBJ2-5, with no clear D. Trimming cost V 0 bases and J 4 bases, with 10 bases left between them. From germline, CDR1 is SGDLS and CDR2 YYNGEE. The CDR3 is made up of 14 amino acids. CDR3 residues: CASSVGLGVETQYF. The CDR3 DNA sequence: TGTGCCAGCAGCGTAGGTTTGGGCGTAGAGACCCAGTACTTC.

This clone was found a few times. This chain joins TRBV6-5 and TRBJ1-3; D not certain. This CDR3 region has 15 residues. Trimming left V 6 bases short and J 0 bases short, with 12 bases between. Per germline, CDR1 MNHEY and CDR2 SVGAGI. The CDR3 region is CASSLDSSSGNTIYF. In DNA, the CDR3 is TGTGCCAGCAGCCTGGACTCGAGCTCTGGAAACACCATATATTTT.

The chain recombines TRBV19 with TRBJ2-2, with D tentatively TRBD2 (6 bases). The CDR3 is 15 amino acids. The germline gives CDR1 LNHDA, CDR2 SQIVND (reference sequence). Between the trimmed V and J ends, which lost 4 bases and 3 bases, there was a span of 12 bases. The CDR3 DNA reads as TGTGCCAGTAGTAGGGCCGGGACTTACACCGGGGAGCTGTTTTTT. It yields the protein CASSRAGTYTGELFF.

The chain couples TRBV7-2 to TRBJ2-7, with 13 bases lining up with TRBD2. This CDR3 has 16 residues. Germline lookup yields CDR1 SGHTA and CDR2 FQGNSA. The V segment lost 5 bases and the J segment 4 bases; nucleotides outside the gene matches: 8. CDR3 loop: CASSPERTSGSYEQYF. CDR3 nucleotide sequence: TGTGCCAGCAGCCCAGAGCGGACTAGCGGGAGTTACGAGCAGTACTTC.

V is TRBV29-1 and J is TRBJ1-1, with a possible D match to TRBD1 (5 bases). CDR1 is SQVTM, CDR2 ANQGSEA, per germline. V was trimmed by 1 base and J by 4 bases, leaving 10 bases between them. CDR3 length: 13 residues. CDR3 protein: CSVEVQEGTEAFF. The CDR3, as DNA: TGCAGCGTTGAAGTACAGGAGGGCACTGAAGCTTTCTTT.

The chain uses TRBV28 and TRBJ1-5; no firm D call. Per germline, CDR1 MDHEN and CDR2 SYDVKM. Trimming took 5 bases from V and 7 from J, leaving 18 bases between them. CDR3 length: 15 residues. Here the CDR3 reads CASSLRDSPTQPQHF. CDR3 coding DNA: TGTGCCAGCAGTCTCCGGGATTCGCCTACCCAGCCCCAGCATTTT.

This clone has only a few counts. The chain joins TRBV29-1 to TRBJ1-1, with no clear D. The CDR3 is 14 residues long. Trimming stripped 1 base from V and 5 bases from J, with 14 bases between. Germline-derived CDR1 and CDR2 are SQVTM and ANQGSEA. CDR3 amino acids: CSVEAGRVRTEAFF. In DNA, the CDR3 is TGCAGCGTTGAAGCTGGGCGGGTTAGGACTGAAGCTTTCTTT.

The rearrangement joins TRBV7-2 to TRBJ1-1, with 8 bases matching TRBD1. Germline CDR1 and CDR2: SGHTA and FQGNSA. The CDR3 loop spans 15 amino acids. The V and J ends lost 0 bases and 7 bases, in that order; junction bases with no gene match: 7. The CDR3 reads CASSLAPTGGFEAFF. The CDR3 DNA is TGTGCCAGCAGCTTAGCGCCCACAGGGGGATTTGAAGCTTTCTTT.

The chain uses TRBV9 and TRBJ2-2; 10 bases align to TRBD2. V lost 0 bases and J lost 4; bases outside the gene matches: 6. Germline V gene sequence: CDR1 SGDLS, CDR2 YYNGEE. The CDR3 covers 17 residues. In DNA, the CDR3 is TGTGCCAGCAGCGTAGCCCCTAGCGGGAGTAGCACCGGGGAGCTGTTTTTT. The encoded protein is CASSVAPSGSSTGELFF.

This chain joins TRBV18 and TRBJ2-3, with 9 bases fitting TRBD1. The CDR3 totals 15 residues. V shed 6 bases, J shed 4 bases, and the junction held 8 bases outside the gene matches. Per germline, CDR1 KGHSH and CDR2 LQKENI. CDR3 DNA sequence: TGTGCCAGCTCCGCCCAGGGACAGGGTGCAGATACGCAGTATTTT. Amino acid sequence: CASSAQGQGADTQYF.

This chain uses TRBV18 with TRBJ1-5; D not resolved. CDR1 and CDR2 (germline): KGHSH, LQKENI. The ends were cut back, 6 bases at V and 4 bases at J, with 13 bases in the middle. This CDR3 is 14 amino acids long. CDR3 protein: CASSTRSSNQPQHF. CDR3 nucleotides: TGTGCCAGCTCCACTAGGTCCTCTAATCAGCCCCAGCATTTT.

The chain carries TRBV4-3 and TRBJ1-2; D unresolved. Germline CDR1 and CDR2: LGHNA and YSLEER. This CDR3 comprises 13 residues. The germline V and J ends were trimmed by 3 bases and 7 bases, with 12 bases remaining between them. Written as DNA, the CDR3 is TGCGCCAGCAGCCACGACTATTCCCGTGGCTACACCTTC. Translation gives CASSHDYSRGYTF.

CDR3 residues: CASSINVIGMNTEAFF. The CDR3 DNA sequence: TGTGCCAGTTCCATTAATGTCATCGGGATGAACACTGAAGCTTTCTTT. This rearrangement joins TRBV19 to TRBJ1-1; D gene uncertain. The CDR3 has 16 amino acids. V was pared by 8 bases and J by 0 bases, with 19 bases between. In germline, CDR1 is LNHDA, CDR2 SQIVND (reference sequence).

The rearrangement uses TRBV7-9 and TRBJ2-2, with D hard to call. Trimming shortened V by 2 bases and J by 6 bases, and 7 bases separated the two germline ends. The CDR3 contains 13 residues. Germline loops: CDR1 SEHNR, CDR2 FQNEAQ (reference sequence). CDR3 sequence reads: CASSLTASGELFF. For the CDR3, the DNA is TGTGCCAGCAGCTTAACCGCGTCCGGGGAGCTGTTTTTT.

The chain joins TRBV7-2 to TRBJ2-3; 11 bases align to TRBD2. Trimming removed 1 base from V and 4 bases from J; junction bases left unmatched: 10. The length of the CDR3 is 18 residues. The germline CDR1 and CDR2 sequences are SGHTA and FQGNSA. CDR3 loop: CASSLEGGRLAGSDTQYF. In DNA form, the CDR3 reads TGTGCCAGCAGCTTAGAGGGCGGGAGACTAGCGGGATCAGATACGCAGTATTTT. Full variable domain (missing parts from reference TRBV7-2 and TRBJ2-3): GAGVSQSPSNKVTEKGKDVELRCDPISGHTALYWYRQSLGQGLEFLIYFQGNSAPDKSGLPSDRFSAERTGGSVSTLTIQRTQQEDSAVYLCASSLEGGRLAGSDTQYFGPGTRLTVL.